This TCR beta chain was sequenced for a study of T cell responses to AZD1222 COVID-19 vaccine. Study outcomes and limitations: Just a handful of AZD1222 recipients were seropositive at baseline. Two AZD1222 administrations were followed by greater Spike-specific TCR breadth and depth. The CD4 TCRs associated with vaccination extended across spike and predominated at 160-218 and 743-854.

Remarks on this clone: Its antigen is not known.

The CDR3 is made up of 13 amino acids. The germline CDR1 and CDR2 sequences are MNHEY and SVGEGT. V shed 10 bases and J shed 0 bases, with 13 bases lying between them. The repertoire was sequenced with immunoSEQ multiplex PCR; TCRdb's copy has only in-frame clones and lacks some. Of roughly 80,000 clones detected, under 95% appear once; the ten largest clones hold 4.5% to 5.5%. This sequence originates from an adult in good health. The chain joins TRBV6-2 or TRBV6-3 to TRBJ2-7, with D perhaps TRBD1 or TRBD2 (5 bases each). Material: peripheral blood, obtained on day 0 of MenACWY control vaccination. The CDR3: CATSEGSSYEQYF. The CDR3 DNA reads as TGTGCCACCAGCGAGGGGTCCTCCTACGAGCAGTACTTC.